These T cell receptor beta chains were read from a single sample in a study of neurological immune-mediated disorders. One entry per CDR3 protein results from TCRdb running MiXCR on the 5' RACE reads. The table records tens of thousands of distinct CDR3 sequences, roughly 10% of them present only once. The source material was CD4+ T cells from blood. These receptors were collected from a young woman with HTLV-1-associated myelopathy (HAM/TSP). The CDR3 runs from the conserved cysteine through the conserved F or W. Size values are once, few and many counts, or a class for expanded clones, and some rows have none.

TRBV5-1	medium-sized	TRBJ2-1	12	CASQIQYGEQFF
TRBV18	many	TRBJ1-1	15	CASSPLIHGNTEAFF
TRBV20-1	many	TRBJ2-1	13	CSAPTSVYNEQFF
TRBV12-3/TRBV12-4	.	TRBJ1-5	14	CASSPAGSNQPQHF
TRBV15	many	TRBJ1-1	16	CATSRDTVQINTEAFF
TRBV5-5	.	TRBJ2-7	14	CASSYGTAFYEQYF
TRBV6-1	many	TRBJ2-7	11	CASSDDYEQYF
TRBV10-3	medium-sized	TRBJ1-1	16	CAISAQRKIGDTEAFF
TRBV20-1	many	TRBJ2-3	11	CSAPVQHTQYF
TRBV5-8	few	TRBJ2-3	15	CASSSDLTSTDTQYF
TRBV11-1	.	TRBJ2-3	15	CACSLGTGNTDTQYF
TRBV5-1	.	TRBJ1-4	16	CASSIPDVQGNEKLFF
TRBV5-5	few	TRBJ1-1	13	CASSLLHTLEAFF
TRBV3-1	many	TRBJ2-3	15	CASSQRQGATDTQYF
TRBV25-1	many	TRBJ2-7	14	CASAQTGGPFEQYF
TRBV20-1	medium-sized	TRBJ1-2	13	CSARYEPSYGYTF
TRBV20-1	medium-sized	TRBJ2-1	19	CSARPRLADRLIVWNEQFF
TRBV6-1	many	TRBJ2-2	15	CASSLRQEYTGELFF
TRBV11-2	few	TRBJ2-2	17	CASSPWTGGTNTGELFF
TRBV7-9	.	TRBJ2-1	16	CASSLDSGGNYNEQFF
TRBV27	few	TRBJ2-2	14	CGSIRSGNTGELFF
TRBV30	many	TRBJ1-2	17	CAWRVYPWRPTNYGYTF
TRBV20-1	many	TRBJ1-5	15	CSAGRDRASNQPQHF
TRBV5-1	many	TRBJ1-5	14	CASSSGTGGQPQHF
TRBV7-2	many	TRBJ2-2	15	CASSPPSGGAGELFF
TRBV5-1	medium-sized	TRBJ2-5	12	CASQAQQETQYF